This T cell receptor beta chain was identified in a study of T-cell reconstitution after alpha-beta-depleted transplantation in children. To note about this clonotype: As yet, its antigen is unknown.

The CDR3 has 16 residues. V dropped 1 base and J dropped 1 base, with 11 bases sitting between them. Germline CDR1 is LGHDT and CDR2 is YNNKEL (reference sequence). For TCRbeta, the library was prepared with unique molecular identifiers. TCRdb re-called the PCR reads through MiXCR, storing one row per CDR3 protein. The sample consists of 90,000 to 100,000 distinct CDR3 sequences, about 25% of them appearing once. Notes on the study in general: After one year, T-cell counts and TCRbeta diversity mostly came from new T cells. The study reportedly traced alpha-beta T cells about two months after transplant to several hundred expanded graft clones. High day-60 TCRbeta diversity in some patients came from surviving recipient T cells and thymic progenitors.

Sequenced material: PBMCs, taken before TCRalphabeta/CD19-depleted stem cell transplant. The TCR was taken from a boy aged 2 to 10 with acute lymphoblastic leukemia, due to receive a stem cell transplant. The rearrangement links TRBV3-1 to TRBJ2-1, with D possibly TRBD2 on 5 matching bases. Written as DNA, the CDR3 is TGTGCCAGCAGCCAAGGGACTCCAGAATCCTACAATGAGCAGTTCTTC. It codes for CASSQGTPESYNEQFF.